This TCR beta chain is from a study of response to subunit inactivated influenza vaccine. Overall study results and limits: Authors suggested seasonal influenza vaccinations each recruit few new T cells.

TCRdb used MiXCR to reprocess the RT-PCR reads, holding one entry per CDR3 protein. The sample lists about 520,000 distinct CDR3 sequences, more than 7% seen once, with 13% in the top ten. The germline V gene encodes CDR1 MDHEN and CDR2 SYDVKM. This CDR3 has 16 amino acids. V shed 6 bases, J shed 3 bases, and the junction held 7 bases outside the gene matches. This clonotype has a handful of counts. Its antigen is unknown. The material sequenced was PBMCs from blood, taken roughly 24 months after vaccination. The V gene is TRBV28, the J gene TRBJ2-1; 11 positions agree with TRBD2. The source is a man aged 50 to 69 who received an inactivated influenza vaccine. CDR3 region: CASRTGTSGHYNEQFF. CDR3 bases: TGTGCCAGCAGGACCGGGACTAGCGGCCACTACAATGAGCAGTTCTTC.